The 5 T cell receptor beta chains reported below all come from one sample, sequenced in a study of shared clonotypes between healthy human individuals. Here immunoSEQ multiplex PCR was the method, and the copy in TCRdb shows in-frame clones only, minus some. Of roughly 640,000 clones in the sample, about 74% were seen once. Sequenced: memory CD4+ T cells sorted from blood. The sample's subset: CD45RA-negative fraction. The receptors were gathered from a woman in her twenties or thirties in good health.

CDR3 nucleotides: TGTGCCAGCAGTTATCGCCCACTAGCGGGAAGCACAGATACGCAGTATTTT. It translates to CASSYRPLAGSTDTQYF. The rearrangement joins TRBV2 to TRBJ2-3; 10 nucleotides line up with TRBD2. This CDR3 comprises 17 residues. CDR1 SNHLY and CDR2 FYNNEI come from the germline V gene. The V segment lost 5 bases and the J segment 0 bases; nucleotides outside the gene matches: 8.

The rearrangement links TRBV6-1 to TRBJ2-3; D uncertain. This CDR3 has 16 amino acids. V was trimmed by 0 bases and J by 2 bases, leaving 12 bases between them. Germline V gene data show CDR1 as MNHNS and CDR2 as SASEGT. The CDR3 sequence is CASSEATRLPTDTQYF. For the CDR3, the DNA is TGTGCCAGCAGTGAAGCAACGAGACTCCCCACAGATACGCAGTATTTT.

Written as DNA, the CDR3 is TGTGCCAGTAGTATCCCCTCAGCTAATGAAAAACTGTTTTTT. It is translated as CASSIPSANEKLFF. The rearrangement joins TRBV19 to TRBJ1-4; no firm D call. Germline V gene sequence: CDR1 LNHDA, CDR2 SQIVND (reference sequence). Trimming pared 3 bases from V and 3 bases from J, leaving 8 bases between. This CDR3 contains 14 residues.

V and J are TRBV7-6 and TRBJ1-3; D might be TRBD1 (5 bases). The germline V and J ends were trimmed by 1 base and 0 bases, with 13 bases remaining between them. Germline V gene data show CDR1 as SGHVS and CDR2 as FNYEAQ. The CDR3 runs 17 residues. In DNA, the CDR3 is TGTGCCAGCAGCTTAGATAGACAGAAGAGCTCTGGAAACACCATATATTTT. Translation gives CASSLDRQKSSGNTIYF.

This chain connects TRBV19 to TRBJ1-4; unclear D gene. Germline values: CDR1 LNHDA, CDR2 SQIVND (reference sequence). Trimming shortened V by 2 bases and J by 5 bases, and 12 bases separated the two germline ends. This CDR3 spans 15 amino acids. CDR3 coding DNA: TGTGCCAGTAGTATAAAGGACTATTGGAATGAAAAACTGTTTTTT. It is translated as CASSIKDYWNEKLFF. The variable domain in full, with the rest retrieved from reference TRBV19 and TRBJ1-4, is DGGITQSPKYLFRKEGQNVTLSCEQNLNHDAMYWYRQDPGQGLRLIYYSQIVNDFQKGDIAEGYSVSREKKESFPLTVTSAQKNPTAFYLCASSIKDYWNEKLFFGSGTQLSVL.